This T cell receptor (beta chain) was captured in a study of Ad26.COV2.S vaccination and SARS-CoV-2 variants. Study results and caveats: Vaccinees showed greater spike-specific TCR breadth than placebo recipients.

The repertoire was sequenced with immunoSEQ multiplex PCR; TCRdb's copy has only in-frame clones and lacks some. The sample records approximately 500,000 clones, around 85% being singletons. This CDR3 comprises 16 residues. The ends were cut back, 4 bases at V and 4 bases at J, with 18 bases in the middle. Germline CDR1 reads LGHNA; CDR2 reads YNFKEQ. For this clone: Its specificity is not known.

Treatment here: some 20 received Ad26.COV2.S at low or high dose, single or two shots; about five received placebo; per-sample allocation not given. Sample collection was performed on day 63 after the first vaccine or placebo injection. An Ad26 vector that expressed Wuhan-strain SARS-CoV-2 spike constituted the vaccine. This TCR came from a person between 18 and 65 years old who received the Ad26.COV2.S COVID-19 vaccine or a placebo. This rearrangement joins TRBV4-2 to TRBJ2-3; either TRBD1 or TRBD2 may supply D (5 bases each). Sample: peripheral blood, taken in a trial of Ad26.COV2.S vaccine versus placebo. CDR3 nucleotides: TGTGCCAGCAGCCCGGGGACCGGACAAAATCCAGATACGCAGTATTTT. The encoded protein is CASSPGTGQNPDTQYF.